This paragraph covers one TCR beta chain sequence. Its target is unknown. Amplification used 60 Vbeta primers and 13 Jbeta primers. The authors' processing: Approximately 87 million unique TCR beta chains, 10 million to 14 million shared, were counted in a later analysis. Sequencing used immunoSEQ multiplex PCR; TCRdb keeps in-frame clones, though not all of them. V, J and clone size derive from that table, while D and trimming were established from the DNA sequence. The sample has some 170,000 clones; 75% to 85% are singletons. The V gene's germline CDR1 is SEHNR and CDR2 FQNEAQ (reference sequence). CDR3 length: 13 amino acids. Trimming cost V 6 bases and J 3 bases; bases outside gene matches: 2. This sample stems from a study of cytomegalovirus exposure and HLA in healthy donors. Study-wide points: Reports indicated that the classifier achieved high specificity and sensitivity in diagnosing cytomegalovirus status. Among TCR sequences, most were rare, though some public TCRs appeared in many donors. In a later analysis, a genetic analysis reported fewer productive-TCR N-insertions in an Asian-associated ancestry cluster than the cohort average.

The sequence was collected from a woman younger than 30 in good health and CMV-seropositive. The chain links TRBV7-9 to TRBJ2-7, with TRBD2 matching over 10 bases. The sample was PBMCs. In DNA, the CDR3 is TGTGCCAGCAGAAGCGGGGGGGACTACGAGCAGTACTTC. Translation: CASRSGGDYEQYF.